This T cell receptor (beta chain) was obtained from a study of molecular identifiers for immune sequencing clone quantification (dated by TCRdb to the late 2010s). Background for the entire study: For a replicate experiment, RNA from approximately 20,000 or 100,000 naive CD8 T cells was divided into five aliquots, of which four were sequenced. This methods study used CD8 T cells to benchmark TCR RNA copy counting and molecular-identifier clustering-based TCR repertoire sequencing (MIDCIRS). General conclusions and limits of the study: When barcode sub-clustering was omitted, TCR diversity was inflated by chimeric consensus sequences, with chimeras reaching as high as 47%. Highly expanded clone sizes could be underestimated because identical TCR molecules may share a barcode. Naive libraries contained spiked-in Jurkat TCR RNA (approximately 10 copies' worth), which is not part of the donor repertoire. Clones above 20 RNA copies held over 99% of molecules in CMV-specific effector cells but under 1% in naive cells. Spiked-in Jurkat TCR RNA equal to a single cell's worth was reported to be detectable even within 1,200,000 naive CD8 T cells. Modeling estimated about 3.3 recovered TCR RNA copies per cell, compared with about 10 by digital PCR, which implies roughly 27% capture efficiency.

Library creation used PCR. Sequencing used an Illumina HiSeq 4000. Bulk TCR libraries were made following a previously described method, with the TCR primers given in Table S5. The Qiagen AllPrep DNA/RNA kit was used to purify total RNA. Before analysis, reads from multiple sequencing runs of the same library were pooled. The study's processing was this. Reads were retained only if an exact TCR constant sequence was present, and the retained reads were trimmed to 150 nt and grouped according to their 12-nt molecular barcodes. Reads within each barcode group were sub-clustered using a 15% Levenshtein threshold, and quality-weighted consensus sequences were constructed for each RNA molecule. Non-functional sequences were filtered out, along with any lower-count sequence sitting one edit away from another sequence. Based on a fit of two negative binomial distributions, barcode sub-clusters having less than 20% of the maximum read count were discarded. TCRdb redid the processing of the public reads, applying fastp at Q25 and MiXCR, and retained in-frame beta chains. Every distinct CDR3 protein forms one entry, paired with its most common genes and DNA. The V and J calls were not made by the authors but by TCRdb's processing. A total of some 320,000 distinct CDR3 sequences appear in this sample, about 20% of them only once. Roughly 0.8% of the sample comes from the top ten.

Naive CD8 T cell libraries were made from about 20,000 to 1,000,000 sorted cells using 10%, 30% or 50% of purified RNA. Naive CD8 T cells, defined as CD8+CD4-CCR7+CD45RA+, were FACS-sorted into RLT Plus buffer on a BD FACSAria II. Detection sensitivity was tested by spiking Jurkat RNA equal to roughly nine TCR copies' worth into samples containing about 18,000-1,000,000 naive CD8 T cells. CD8 T cells were enriched using RosetteSep CD8+ T Cell Enrichment Cocktail and Ficoll-Paque, and the enriched cells then underwent ACK red cell lysis. This clonotype was recorded only once. Its target antigen remains unknown. No conserved phenylalanine or tryptophan is present at the end of the CDR3, so a read error is the likely explanation. The CDR3 totals 13 residues, both ends included. Just CDR3 DNA is preserved here, 39 bases in frame from base 1. In the germline V gene (reference sequence), CDR1 corresponds to DFQATT and CDR2 to SNEGSKA.

Sequencing was done on a sample of naive CD8+ T cells from blood, with Jurkat cell RNA spiked in. The cell subset or site label corresponds to: FACS-sorted CD8+CD4-CCR7+CD45RA+ naive T cells. This clonotype was sampled from a human donor in good health. Some libraries in this study had Jurkat cell RNA spiked in. Recombination linked TRBV20-1 to TRBJ2-5; the D gene cannot be resolved reliably. The CDR3 amino acid sequence is: CSARGPYQETQYS. The sequenced DNA: TGCAGTGCAAGAGGACCTTACCAAGAGACCCAGTACTCC.